These 25 T cell receptor beta chains share one sample of origin, sequenced in a study of blood T cell repertoires in COVID-19. Using immunoSEQ multiplex PCR, the repertoire was profiled, and TCRdb retains in-frame clones only, with some absent. The sample holds fewer than 150,000 clones, roughly 87% seen once. Sample: peripheral blood. The receptors originated from a human donor in a cohort sampled during active COVID-19.

The V and J genes are TRBV15 and TRBJ2-7, with D perhaps TRBD2 (5 bases). Trimming pared 0 bases from V and 3 bases from J, leaving 15 bases between. This CDR3 has 16 amino acids. Germline V gene data show CDR1 as LNHNV and CDR2 as YYDKDF (reference sequence). Here the CDR3 reads CATSRDGLTAGYEQYF. The CDR3 DNA reads as TGTGCCACCAGCAGAGATGGGCTCACGGCGGGCTACGAGCAGTACTTC.

The gene calls are TRBV19 and TRBJ1-5; 7 bases are a match to TRBD1. Germline loops: CDR1 LNHDA, CDR2 SQIVND (reference sequence). CDR3 length equals 15 residues. With 2 bases clipped from V and 3 bases from J, the junction kept 4 bases outside the gene matches. In DNA, the CDR3 is TGTGCCAGTAGTATAAAAGGGGGCAACAATCAGCCCCAGCATTTT. Residues: CASSIKGGNNQPQHF.

This chain joins TRBV27 and TRBJ2-1; 12 bases map to TRBD2. In germline, CDR1 is MNHEY, CDR2 SMNVEV (reference sequence). V dropped 6 bases and J dropped 8; count of bases not matched to a gene: 8. The CDR3 is made up of 15 amino acids. The CDR3 DNA sequence: TGTGCCAGCAGCATACTAGCGGGAGGTCGCGATGAGCAGTTCTTC. This gives the protein CASSILAGGRDEQFF.

V gene TRBV11-3 combines with J gene TRBJ2-2; possibly TRBD2 for D (6 bases). There are 17 residues in the CDR3. Germline V gene lookup returns CDR1 SGHNT and CDR2 YENEEA. V lost 7 bases and J lost 2, with 20 bases in between. The CDR3 protein is CASTFDRWRGNTGELFF. Written as DNA, the CDR3 is TGTGCCAGCACCTTCGATCGGTGGAGGGGCAACACCGGGGAGCTGTTTTTT.

The chain employs TRBV11-2 and TRBJ2-3; D not certain. CDR1 is SGHAT, CDR2 FQNNGV, per germline. The CDR3 runs to 13 residues. Trimming left V 5 bases short and J 4 bases short, with 10 bases between. CDR3 protein: CASSLRRPDTQYF. The CDR3 bases are TGTGCCAGCAGCCTGAGGCGGCCAGATACGCAGTATTTT.

The chain is built from TRBV7-8 and TRBJ1-4, with a possible D match to TRBD1 (5 bases). The CDR3 length is 14 residues. V was cut by 6 bases and J by 5 bases, with 13 bases left in between. Germline lookup yields CDR1 SGHVS and CDR2 FQNEAQ. In DNA form, the CDR3 reads TGTGCCAGCAGTTATTTGGGGCAGAATGAAAAACTGTTTTTT. Amino acid sequence: CASSYLGQNEKLFF.

The sample holds a few counts of this clone. The V gene is TRBV7-9, the J gene TRBJ2-5, with D possibly matching TRBD2 (5 bases). Germline V gives CDR1 SEHNR, CDR2 FQNEAQ (reference sequence). Trimming took 2 bases from V and 4 from J, leaving 8 bases between them. The CDR3 spans 13 residues. CDR3: CASSLRLAETQYF. In nucleotides, the CDR3 is TGTGCCAGCAGCTTACGGCTAGCAGAGACCCAGTACTTC.

This chain links TRBV6-2 or TRBV6-3 with TRBJ2-7; tentatively, D is TRBD2 (6 bases). CDR1 is MNHEY and CDR2 is SVGEGT in the germline V gene. This CDR3 region has 17 residues. The V end was cut by 7 bases, the J end by 4 bases, with 26 bases between. The CDR3 bases are TGTGCCAGCACCCCATGGAAATCGGGAGCCGGTGGTTACGAGCAGTACTTC. Its translation: CASTPWKSGAGGYEQYF.

The chain uses TRBV24-1 and TRBJ1-1; D uncertain. Germline values: CDR1 KGHDR, CDR2 SFDVKD. V was clipped by 7 bases and J by 0 bases, with 8 bases between them. The CDR3 loop spans 13 amino acids. CDR3 residues: CATRRSMNTEAFF. The CDR3, as DNA: TGTGCCACCAGGCGGTCCATGAACACTGAAGCTTTCTTT.

The rearrangement uses TRBV12-3 or TRBV12-4 and TRBJ1-2, with no clear D. The CDR3 has 12 residues. Trimming removed 6 bases from V and 5 bases from J, with 10 bases in between. The CDR3 is CASSRERYGYTF. In DNA form, the CDR3 reads TGTGCCAGCAGCCGGGAACGGTATGGCTACACCTTC.

This chain joins TRBV4-1 and TRBJ1-1; no firm D call. Trimming took off 1 base at V and 6 bases at J, with 15 bases between the two ends. Germline V gene lookup returns CDR1 MGHRA and CDR2 YSYEKL. The CDR3 spans 15 residues. The CDR3: CASSQGAGPRAEAFF. The CDR3 coding sequence is TGCGCCAGCAGCCAAGGGGCGGGCCCGCGGGCTGAAGCTTTCTTT.

The chain joins TRBV7-9 to TRBJ2-7; TRBD1 matches at 7 bases. Germline loops: CDR1 SEHNR, CDR2 FQNEAQ (reference sequence). Germline trimming cut 1 base from V and 5 bases from J; bases unmatched to any gene: 5. The CDR3 is made up of 14 amino acids. The CDR3 loop is CASSLVQGPHEQYF. The CDR3 DNA reads as TGTGCCAGCAGCTTAGTACAGGGGCCCCACGAGCAGTACTTC. The whole variable domain, filled in from reference TRBV7-9 and TRBJ2-7, reads DTGVSQNPRHKITKRGQNVTFRCDPISEHNRLYWYRQTLGQGPEFLTYFQNEAQLEKSRLLSDRFSAERPKGSFSTLEIQRTEQGDSAMYLCASSLVQGPHEQYFGPGTRLTVT.

This chain joins TRBV7-2 and TRBJ1-5, with a weak D call TRBD1 (5 bases). The germline V and J ends were trimmed by 1 base and 8 bases, with 12 bases remaining between them. Germline V CDR1 and CDR2: SGHTA, FQGNSA. This CDR3 contains 14 residues. For the CDR3, the DNA is TGTGCCAGCAGCTTAGTGTTGGGGCCGGAGCCCCAGCATTTT. Its protein is CASSLVLGPEPQHF.

The J gene is TRBJ1-4, the V gene TRBV2, with a tentative D call TRBD1 (5 bases). This CDR3 contains 14 residues. V was clipped by 7 bases and J by 2 bases, with 11 bases between them. Germline V CDR1 and CDR2: SNHLY, FYNNEI. CDR3 sequence: CASTRKGTNEKLFF. The CDR3 DNA reads as TGTGCCAGCACTCGAAAGGGGACTAATGAAAAACTGTTTTTT.

CDR3 loop: CASSYHAGTGGYRAFF. The CDR3 DNA reads as TGTGCCAGCAGTTACCACGCAGGGACAGGGGGATATAGAGCTTTCTTT. The rearrangement uses TRBV6-5 and TRBJ1-1; 11 bases are a match to TRBD1. The CDR3 covers 16 residues. Germline CDR1 is MNHEY and CDR2 is SVGAGI. V was pared by 2 bases and J by 10 bases, with 12 bases of the junction left unmatched.

This sequence joins TRBV6-5 and TRBJ1-5; 9 bases are a match to TRBD1. The J segment lost 4 bases and the V segment lost 5 bases, leaving 6 bases of the junction unmatched. Germline V CDR1 and CDR2: MNHEY, SVGAGI. The CDR3 has 15 residues. Here the CDR3 DNA reads TGTGCCAGCAGTCCCCCCGACAGGGGGAATCAGCCCCAGCATTTT. This encodes CASSPPDRGNQPQHF.

This clone has just a few counts. The V gene is TRBV7-9, the J gene TRBJ1-2; a weak D match, TRBD1 (5 bases). This CDR3 contains 15 residues. CDR1 is SEHNR, CDR2 FQNEAQ, per germline (reference sequence). Trimming stripped 4 bases from V and 8 bases from J, with 20 bases between. This CDR3 is CASSSTSQRGSGYTF. Written as DNA, the CDR3 is TGTGCCAGCAGCTCAACCTCTCAAAGGGGATCCGGCTACACCTTC.

Comment on this clone: Germline is not matched at one junction end, which may reflect a read error. The chain carries TRBV2 and TRBJ1-4; no reliable D call. The CDR3 totals 15 residues. Germline V gene data show CDR1 as SNHLY and CDR2 as FYNNEI. Here the CDR3 reads CVSTRNLATNEKLFF. CDR3 DNA sequence: TGTGTCAGCACCAGGAACCTTGCAACTAATGAAAAACTGTTTTTT.

The chain recombines TRBV27 with TRBJ2-7; 12 bases map to TRBD2. The trim removed 5 bases at V and 2 bases at J, leaving 4 bases unmatched. CDR1 and CDR2 (germline): MNHEY, SMNVEV (reference sequence). The length of the CDR3 is 15 residues. CDR3 sequence (DNA): TGTGCCAGCAGTAGGACTAGCGGGACCCCCTACGAGCAGTACTTC. It encodes CASSRTSGTPYEQYF.

The V and J genes are TRBV3-1 (or the pseudogene TRBV3-2) and TRBJ1-2, with TRBD1 as a possible D gene (6 bases). The CDR3 sequence is 15 residues long. Germline CDR1 is LGHDT and CDR2 is YNNKEL (reference sequence). Trimming shortened V by 4 bases and J by 4 bases, and 16 bases separated the two germline ends. The CDR3 DNA is TGTGCCAGCAGCCGGGGGGGCACAGGCTCCTATGGCTACACCTTC. This encodes CASSRGGTGSYGYTF.

J is TRBJ1-6 and V is TRBV5-5; tentative D call: TRBD1 (5 bases). Germline CDR1 reads SGHKS; CDR2 reads YYEKEE (reference sequence). Trimming took off 2 bases at V and 11 bases at J, with 14 bases between the two ends. The CDR3 has 14 residues. The CDR3 sequence: CASSLGIRDPPLHF. DNA for the CDR3: TGTGCCAGCAGCTTAGGGATCAGGGATCCACCCCTCCACTTT.

This clone appeared a few times. J is TRBJ2-2 and V is TRBV11-2; no definite D call. CDR3 length: 13 amino acids. Looked up from germline, CDR1 is SGHAT and CDR2 is FQNNGV. The V end lost 0 bases, the J end lost 4 bases, and 3 bases lay between the germline ends. CDR3 region: CASSLDSTGELFF. The CDR3 DNA is TGTGCCAGCAGCTTAGACAGCACCGGGGAGCTGTTTTTT.

The chain couples TRBV9 to TRBJ1-1; TRBD1 might be the D (5 bases). CDR1 and CDR2 (germline): SGDLS, YYNGEE. The CDR3 spans 15 residues. The V end was cut by 4 bases, the J end by 4 bases, with 17 bases between. CDR3 amino acids: CASSPRVQRGTEAFF. As DNA, the CDR3 is TGTGCCAGCAGCCCCCGGGTCCAAAGGGGCACTGAAGCTTTCTTT.

The chain employs TRBV5-1 and TRBJ2-5, with 9 nucleotides matching TRBD2. V shed 0 bases and J 6 bases; nucleotides not matched to a gene: 9. The CDR3 totals 16 residues. Germline V gene data show CDR1 as SGHRS and CDR2 as YFSETQ. CDR3 nucleotides: TGCGCCAGCAGCTTGGAGGCTAGCGGGGCGGATAAGACCCAGTACTTC. Protein sequence: CASSLEASGADKTQYF.

This sequence joins TRBV25-1 and TRBJ2-2; 10 bases line up with TRBD1. The junction had 5 bases not matched to a gene; V was cut back by 10 bases and J by 6 bases. CDR1 is MGHDK, CDR2 SYGVNS, per germline. The CDR3 runs 13 residues. This CDR3 is CATRDRGPGELFF. CDR3 coding DNA: TGTGCCACCCGGGACAGGGGCCCCGGGGAGCTGTTTTTT.